This note documents a single T cell receptor beta chain sequence. The antigen is unknown. A read error may produce the germline difference seen at one junction end. The CDR3 totals 12 residues. In germline, CDR1 is MNHNS, CDR2 SASEGT. The entry originates in a study of cytomegalovirus exposure and HLA in healthy donors. PCR was performed using 60 Vbeta and 13 Jbeta primers. Generated by immunoSEQ multiplex PCR, the TCRdb table keeps only in-frame clones and is missing some. The sample lists approximately 240,000 clones, around nine tenths occurring once. Study observations and caveats: Later analysis suggested most CMV-associated TCR beta chains were HLA-restricted. Associated with cytomegalovirus, according to the listing, were around 160 TCR beta chains.

The chain couples TRBV6-1 to TRBJ1-6, with D perhaps matching TRBD1 (5 bases). The TCR originated in a woman aged 18-29 years in good health and CMV-seronegative. Sequenced input: PBMCs. CDR3 DNA: TGTGCCAGCAGTGTGGGGGGGAGGTTCTTAACCTTT. Protein product: CASSVGGRFLTF.